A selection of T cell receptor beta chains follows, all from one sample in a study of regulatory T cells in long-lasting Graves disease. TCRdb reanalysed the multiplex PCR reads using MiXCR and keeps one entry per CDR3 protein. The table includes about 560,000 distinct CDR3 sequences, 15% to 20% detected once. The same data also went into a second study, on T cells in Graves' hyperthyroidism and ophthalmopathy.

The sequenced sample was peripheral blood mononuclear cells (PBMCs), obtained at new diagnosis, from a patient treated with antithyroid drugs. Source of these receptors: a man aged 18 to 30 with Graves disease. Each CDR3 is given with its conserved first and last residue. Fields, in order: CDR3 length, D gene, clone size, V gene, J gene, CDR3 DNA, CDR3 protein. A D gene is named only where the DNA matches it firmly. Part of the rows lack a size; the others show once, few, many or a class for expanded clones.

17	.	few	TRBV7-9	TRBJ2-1	TGTGCCAGCAGCTTAGGGGCTAGTAGCGTCTCCTACAATGAGCAGTTCTTC	CASSLGASSVSYNEQFF
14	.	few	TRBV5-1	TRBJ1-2	TGCGCCAGCAGCTTGGAACAGGGCTGGGATGGCTACACCTTC	CASSLEQGWDGYTF
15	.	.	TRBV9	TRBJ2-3	TGTGCCAGCAGCGTAGAAGGGGTCAGGACAGATACGCAGTATTTT	CASSVEGVRTDTQYF
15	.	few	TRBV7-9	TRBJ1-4	TGTGCCAGCAGCTTAAATCCCAGGGCGGGAGAAAAACTGTTTTTT	CASSLNPRAGEKLFF
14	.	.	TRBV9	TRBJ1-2	TGTGCCAGCAGCGCCCTCCGAGGGGATTTGGGCTACACCTTC	CASSALRGDLGYTF
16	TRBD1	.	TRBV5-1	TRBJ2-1	TGCGGCAGCAGCTCATGGACAGGGACCCCCTACAATGAGCAGTTCTTC	CGSSSWTGTPYNEQFF
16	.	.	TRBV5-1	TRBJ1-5	TGCGCCAGCAGCCCCGAGGGGGATAGTAGCAATCAGCCCCAGCATTTT	CASSPEGDSSNQPQHF
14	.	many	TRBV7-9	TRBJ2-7	TGTGCCAGCAGCTTATTAGTGAACGGCTACGAGCAGTACTTC	CASSLLVNGYEQYF
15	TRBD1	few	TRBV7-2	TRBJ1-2	TGTGCCAGCAGTCCCCGGACAGGGGTGGACTATGGCTACACCTTC	CASSPRTGVDYGYTF
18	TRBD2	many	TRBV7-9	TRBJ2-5	TGTGCCAGCAGCTTAGTCTACCTAGCGGGAGGGTTACAAGAGACCCAGTACTTC	CASSLVYLAGGLQETQYF
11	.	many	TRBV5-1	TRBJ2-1	TGCGCCAGCAGCGCGGCGGAGGAGCAGTTCTTC	CASSAAEEQFF
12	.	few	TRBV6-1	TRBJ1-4	TGTGCCAGCAGTATACAGGGAGAAAAACTGTTTTTT	CASSIQGEKLFF
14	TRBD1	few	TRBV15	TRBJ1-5	TGTGCCACCAGCCGGACAGGACTCAATCAGCCCCAGCATTTT	CATSRTGLNQPQHF
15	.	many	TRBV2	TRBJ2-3	TGTGCCAGCAGTAGACGGGGACCGCCCACAGATACGCAGTATTTT	CASSRRGPPTDTQYF
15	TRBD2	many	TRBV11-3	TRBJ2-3	TGTGCCAGCAGTGGGGGTAGCGGGAGTATGTACACGCAGTATTTT	CASSGGSGSMYTQYF
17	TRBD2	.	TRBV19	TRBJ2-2	TGTGCCAGTAGTATGGGGCCACTAGCGGCAAACACCGGGGAGCTGTTTTTT	CASSMGPLAANTGELFF